This T cell receptor (beta chain) was captured by sequencing in a study of human T cells and chemical hapten exposure. Looking at the study overall: In the roughly 25-week study, patients were dosed weekly with diphenylcyclopropenone on the scalp throughout.

Time point indicated: patch test 2, 6 weeks after DPC sensitization. Treatment indicated: therapeutic diphenylcyclopropenone sensitization with weekly scalp DPC. TCRdb processed the RACE reads anew with MiXCR; each CDR3 protein has one entry. Counted here are 120,000 to 150,000 distinct CDR3 sequences, around 11% occurring once; the ten biggest clones make up around 1.4%. This clonotype was detected only a few times. After removal of 5 bases from V and 2 bases from J, the junction contained 5 bases not matched to a gene. CDR3 length: 15 residues. Looked up from germline, CDR1 is SGHTA and CDR2 is FQGNSA.

The clonotype originates from a woman in her fifties or sixties with alopecia areata. Some clones in this sample may be carry-over from other donors' samples. The chain couples TRBV7-2 to TRBJ2-3; 9 nucleotides line up with TRBD2. Material: whole blood, obtained in connection with sensitization to the hapten diphenylcyclopropenone (DPC). CDR3 in amino acids: CASSPGLAYTDTQYF. In DNA, the CDR3 is TGTGCCAGCAGCCCAGGACTAGCGTACACAGATACGCAGTATTTT.